This T cell receptor beta chain was retrieved from a study of graft-versus-host responses after intestinal transplantation. As for the study in general: Recipients had transplants, and these were multivisceral, liver-intestinal, or isolated intestinal. Study-wide points: Allograft clonal ratios (graft-versus-host to host-versus-graft) were high in patients who had graft-donor T cell macrochimerism. Recipient-marrow GvH clones were detected, some having first appeared in ileum or blood.

Sequencing was performed with immunoSEQ multiplex PCR; in TCRdb, only in-frame clones are kept and a portion is missing. This table holds about 99,000 clones, approximately 93% found once. With respect to this clone: Its antigen remains unidentified.

This TCR was recovered from a human donor who received an intestinal transplant. The sequencing here drew on unstimulated CD8+ T cells sorted from spleen or lymph node cells, taken before intestinal transplant.

The CDR3: CASSLGGGEQFF. In DNA, the CDR3 is TGTGCCAGCAGCTTAGGAGGTGGTGAGCAGTTCTTC. This sequence joins TRBV7-3 and TRBJ2-1; tentatively, D is TRBD2 (5 bases). The V end was cut by 2 bases, the J end by 9 bases, with 8 bases between. The CDR3 has 12 amino acids. Germline assignment: CDR1 SGHTA and CDR2 FQGTGA.